These 18 T cell receptor beta chains were all obtained from the same sample, sequenced in a study of shared T cell receptors in the human thymus. The method was immunoSEQ multiplex PCR; TCRdb's version includes in-frame clones alone and lacks a portion of them. The sample has hundreds of thousands of clones, more than 75% seen once. In addition, the sample was reused for a study of human thymus T cells.

Sequences were obtained from thymocytes. The receptors come from a boy under two years old with a congenital heart defect.

V is TRBV5-1 and J is TRBJ2-1; 8 positions agree with TRBD2. The germline gives CDR1 SGHRS, CDR2 YFSETQ. J lost 4 bases, V lost 4 bases, and 13 bases had no gene match. This CDR3 comprises 17 residues. CDR3 in amino acids: CASSHEKRGTPYNEQFF. CDR3 DNA: TGCGCCAGCAGCCACGAAAAGCGGGGGACACCTTACAATGAGCAGTTCTTC.

The rearrangement links TRBV9 to TRBJ1-6; D gene unclear. This CDR3 spans 15 amino acids. From germline, CDR1 is SGDLS and CDR2 YYNGEE. Trimming left V 0 bases short and J 6 bases short, with 10 bases between. The CDR3 region is CASSVEYSRNSPLHF. In nucleotides, the CDR3 is TGTGCCAGCAGCGTAGAGTACAGTCGTAATTCACCCCTCCACTTT.

With regard to this clone: The sample carries other DNA sequences with the same CDR3. The chain links TRBV29-1 to TRBJ2-7, with 8 nucleotides matching TRBD2. There are 14 residues in the CDR3. Germline CDR1 SQVTM, CDR2 ANQGSEA. V gave up 6 bases and J gave up 0 bases; unmatched junction bases: 7. The CDR3 DNA sequence: TGCAGCGTCGCAACTAGCGGCCCCTCCTACGAGCAGTACTTC. Its translation: CSVATSGPSYEQYF.

A word on this clone: Compared with germline, one end of the junction differs, possibly owing to a read error. The chain joins TRBV28 to TRBJ2-7, with D possibly TRBD2 on 6 matching bases. The CDR3 is 15 amino acids. Per germline, CDR1 MDHEN and CDR2 SYDVKM. CDR3 in DNA: TGTGCCAGAAGTTTACGGGGACCGGGGGCCTACGAGCAGTACTTC. Translating gives CARSLRGPGAYEQYF.

The V gene is TRBV15, the J gene TRBJ2-1, with 7 bases that match TRBD2. The CDR3 contains 19 residues. With 0 bases clipped from V and 0 bases from J, the junction kept 11 bases outside the gene matches. From germline, CDR1 is LNHNV and CDR2 YYDKDF (reference sequence). CDR3 sequence (DNA): TGTGCCACCAGCAGAGATCGAAGCGGGAAAGGTGGCTCCTACAATGAGCAGTTCTTC. Protein sequence: CATSRDRSGKGGSYNEQFF.

There are a few counts of this clone. The gene calls are TRBV19 and TRBJ2-1, with TRBD2 identical over 9 bases. CDR3 length: 14 residues. V was pared by 7 bases and J by 8 bases, with 9 bases of the junction left unmatched. In germline, CDR1 is LNHDA, CDR2 SQIVND (reference sequence). CDR3 loop: CASTISGRNHEQFF. The CDR3 DNA reads as TGTGCCAGTACCATTAGCGGGAGAAACCATGAGCAGTTCTTC.

The V and J genes are TRBV25-1 and TRBJ2-3, with TRBD2 matching 8 bases. The CDR3 is made up of 15 amino acids. J was trimmed by 0 bases and V by 4 bases; bases with no gene match: 3. The germline gives CDR1 MGHDK, CDR2 SYGVNS. The CDR3 loop is CASSGLAGSTDTQYF. The CDR3 nucleotides are TGTGCCAGCAGTGGGCTAGCGGGTAGCACAGATACGCAGTATTTT.

The chain links TRBV19 to TRBJ2-7; 8 bases agree with TRBD2. The trim removed 6 bases at V and 5 bases at J, leaving 9 bases unmatched. Per the germline V gene, CDR1 is LNHDA and CDR2 is SQIVND (reference sequence). The length of the CDR3 is 14 residues. The CDR3 reads CASSRTSPSHEQYF. CDR3 bases: TGTGCCAGTAGCCGGACTAGCCCATCTCACGAGCAGTACTTC.

The rearrangement links TRBV6-1 to TRBJ2-7; 11 bases agree with TRBD2. The CDR3 totals 16 residues. The germline V gene encodes CDR1 MNHNS and CDR2 SASEGT. The V segment lost 3 bases and the J segment 6 bases; nucleotides outside the gene matches: 10. The CDR3 spells CASSEVAGGPVGEQYF. CDR3 nucleotide sequence: TGTGCCAGCAGTGAGGTAGCGGGAGGGCCTGTGGGCGAGCAGTACTTC.

The rearrangement joins TRBV28 to TRBJ2-5, with 12 bases aligning to TRBD2. From germline, CDR1 is MDHEN and CDR2 SYDVKM. The CDR3 spans 18 residues. V lost 2 bases and J lost 5; bases outside the gene matches: 12. The CDR3 coding sequence is TGTGCCAGCAGTTTAGTCGGTCTAGCGGGAGGGCTCGATGAGACCCAGTACTTC. It encodes CASSLVGLAGGLDETQYF.

This chain connects TRBV7-9 to TRBJ1-4, with 7 nucleotides matching TRBD1. V shed 5 bases, J shed 7 bases, and the junction held 7 bases outside the gene matches. This CDR3 contains 14 residues. Germline V gives CDR1 SEHNR, CDR2 FQNEAQ (reference sequence). The chain's CDR3 is CASSLTGDGEKLFF. The DNA for the CDR3 is TGTGCCAGCAGCCTAACAGGGGACGGTGAAAAACTGTTTTTT. The variable domain in full, with the rest retrieved from reference TRBV7-9 and TRBJ1-4, is DTGVSQNPRHKITKRGQNVTFRCDPISEHNRLYWYRQTLGQGPEFLTYFQNEAQLEKSRLLSDRFSAERPKGSFSTLEIQRTEQGDSAMYLCASSLTGDGEKLFFGSGTQLSVL.

The rearrangement uses TRBV4-1 and TRBJ2-3; weak D call: TRBD2 (7 bases). In germline, CDR1 is MGHRA, CDR2 YSYEKL. The length of the CDR3 is 16 residues. V was pared by 1 base and J by 5 bases, with 16 bases between. In DNA form, the CDR3 reads TGCGCCAGCAGCCAAGTGGTCGGGGGGCAGGGAGATACGCAGTATTTT. It codes for CASSQVVGGQGDTQYF.

The V call is TRBV30, the J call TRBJ1-6, with 8 nucleotides matching TRBD1. The CDR3 loop spans 19 amino acids. Germline V gene sequence: CDR1 GTSNPN, CDR2 SVGIG (reference sequence). J gave up 0 bases and V 0 bases, and 10 bases lay outside the gene matches. The CDR3 sequence: CAWSVLDRAGSSYNSPLHF. Written as DNA, the CDR3 is TGTGCCTGGAGTGTACTGGACAGGGCTGGGAGCTCCTATAATTCACCCCTCCACTTT.

The chain joins TRBV6-1 to TRBJ2-7; no clear D. The germline V gene has CDR1 MNHNS and CDR2 SASEGT. The CDR3 runs 14 residues. Trimming removed 6 bases at V and 2 bases at J, with 14 bases between. As DNA, the CDR3 is TGTGCCAGCAGAAGAGGTCCGTCTACCTACGAGCAGTACTTC. Residues: CASRRGPSTYEQYF.

This rearrangement joins TRBV6-1 to TRBJ2-7, with 8 bases lining up with TRBD2. The CDR3 sequence is 15 residues long. Per germline, CDR1 MNHNS and CDR2 SASEGT. The V and J ends lost 10 bases and 4 bases, in that order; junction bases with no gene match: 15. In DNA, the CDR3 is TGTGCCACCGTCTCGGGGGGGGTTTTAACTTACGAGCAGTACTTC. Its protein is CATVSGGVLTYEQYF.

This clone appeared a single time. The V gene is TRBV11-2, the J gene TRBJ1-6; D is possibly TRBD1 (5 bases). The ends were cut back, 0 bases at V and 9 bases at J, with 21 bases in the middle. The CDR3 length is 18 residues. Per the germline V gene, CDR1 is SGHAT and CDR2 is FQNNGV. CDR3 nucleotides: TGTGCCAGCAGCTTAGATGGAGGGGATGGCCATTTTCGTTCACCCCTCCACTTT. It specifies CASSLDGGDGHFRSPLHF.

The chain recombines TRBV25-1 with TRBJ2-1; 7 bases agree with TRBD1. CDR1 and CDR2 (germline): MGHDK, SYGVNS. The CDR3 sequence is 15 residues long. Trimming removed 6 bases from V and 0 bases from J; junction bases left unmatched: 5. The CDR3 nucleotides are TGTGCCAGCAGCCTGACAGGGAGCTCCTACAATGAGCAGTTCTTC. Amino acid sequence: CASSLTGSSYNEQFF.

This clone is a singleton in its sample. The chain recombines TRBV7-8 with TRBJ2-3; 9 nucleotides align to TRBD2. Germline-derived CDR1 and CDR2 are SGHVS and FQNEAQ. Trimming took 5 bases from V and 4 from J; bases not matched to a gene: 7. CDR3 length: 15 residues. CDR3 DNA sequence: TGTGCCAGCAGCCGGACTAGCGCGCGCTCAGATACGCAGTATTTT. Translating it yields CASSRTSARSDTQYF.